The entry that follows covers one T cell receptor (beta chain) sequence. This sample is drawn from a study of blood T cell repertoires in COVID-19. Under the authors' procedure: Amplification from reference gene primers served as the basis for estimated nucleated cell counts. Generated by immunoSEQ multiplex PCR, the TCRdb table keeps only in-frame clones and is missing some. D and trimming come from the DNA, and the V and J calls and clone size come from that table. The sample consists of 55,000 or so clones, roughly 90% of them appearing once. The CDR3 has 14 residues. Trimming removed 8 bases from V and 0 bases from J; junction bases left unmatched: 6. The germline V gene has CDR1 SNHLY and CDR2 FYNNEI.

The V call is TRBV2, the J call TRBJ2-7, with 8 bases aligning to TRBD2. Sequenced material: peripheral blood. The TCR comes from a man in his 60s with active COVID-19. The CDR3 region has the DNA TGTGCCAGCGGAGCGGGGGCGAGCTCCTACGAGCAGTACTTC. Translation: CASGAGASSYEQYF.